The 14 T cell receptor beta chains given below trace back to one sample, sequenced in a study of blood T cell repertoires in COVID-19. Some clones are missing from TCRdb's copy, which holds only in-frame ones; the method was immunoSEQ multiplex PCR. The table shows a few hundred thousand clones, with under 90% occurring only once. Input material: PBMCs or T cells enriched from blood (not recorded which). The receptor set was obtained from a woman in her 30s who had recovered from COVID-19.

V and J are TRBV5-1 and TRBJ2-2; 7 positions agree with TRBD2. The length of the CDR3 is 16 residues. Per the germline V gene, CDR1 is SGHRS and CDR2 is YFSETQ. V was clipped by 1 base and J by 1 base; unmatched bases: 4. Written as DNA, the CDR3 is TGCGCCAGCAGCTTGTTTGCGGGGGTGAACACCGGGGAGCTGTTTTTT. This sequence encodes CASSLFAGVNTGELFF.

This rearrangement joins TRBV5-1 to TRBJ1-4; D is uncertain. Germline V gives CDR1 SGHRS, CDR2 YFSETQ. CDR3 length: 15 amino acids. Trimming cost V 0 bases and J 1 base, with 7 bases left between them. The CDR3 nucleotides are TGCGCCAGCAGCTTGGCGGGAGAAACTAATGAAAAACTGTTTTTT. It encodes CASSLAGETNEKLFF.

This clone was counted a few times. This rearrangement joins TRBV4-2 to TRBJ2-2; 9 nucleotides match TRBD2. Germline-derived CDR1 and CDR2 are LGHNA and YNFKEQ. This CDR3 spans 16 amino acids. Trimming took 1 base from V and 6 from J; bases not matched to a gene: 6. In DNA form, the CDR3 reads TGTGCCAGCAGCCAAGTTTGGGCGGGAGGGCCCGGGGAGCTGTTTTTT. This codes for CASSQVWAGGPGELFF.

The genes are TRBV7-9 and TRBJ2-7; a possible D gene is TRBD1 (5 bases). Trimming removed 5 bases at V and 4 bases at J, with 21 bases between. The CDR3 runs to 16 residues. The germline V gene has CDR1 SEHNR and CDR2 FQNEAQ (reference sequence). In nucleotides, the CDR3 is TGTGCCAGCAGCCAATCTCGTGGGCAGGGTGGTTACGAGCAGTACTTC. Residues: CASSQSRGQGGYEQYF.

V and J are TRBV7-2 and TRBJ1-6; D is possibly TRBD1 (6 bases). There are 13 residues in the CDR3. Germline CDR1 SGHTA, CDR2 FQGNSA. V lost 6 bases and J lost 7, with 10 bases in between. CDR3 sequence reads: CASRTGLNSPLHF. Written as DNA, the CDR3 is TGTGCCAGCAGAACAGGGCTGAATTCACCCCTCCACTTT.

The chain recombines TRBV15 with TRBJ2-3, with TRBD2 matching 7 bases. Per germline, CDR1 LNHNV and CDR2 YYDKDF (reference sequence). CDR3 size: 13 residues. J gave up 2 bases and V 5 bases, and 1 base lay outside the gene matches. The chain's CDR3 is CATSGLDTDTQYF. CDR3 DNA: TGTGCCACCAGCGGACTAGACACAGATACGCAGTATTTT.

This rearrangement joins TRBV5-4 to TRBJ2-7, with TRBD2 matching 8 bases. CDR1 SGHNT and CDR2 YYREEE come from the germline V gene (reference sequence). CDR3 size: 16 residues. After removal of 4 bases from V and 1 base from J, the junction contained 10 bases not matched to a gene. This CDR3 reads CASSPSGLAGSYEQYF. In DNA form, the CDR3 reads TGTGCCAGCAGCCCCAGCGGGCTAGCGGGTTCCTACGAGCAGTACTTC. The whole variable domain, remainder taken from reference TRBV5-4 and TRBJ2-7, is ETGVTQSPTHLIKTRGQQVTLRCSSQSGHNTVSWYQQALGQGPQFIFQYYREEENGRGNFPPRFSGLQFPNYSSELNVNALELDDSALYLCASSPSGLAGSYEQYFGPGTRLTVT.

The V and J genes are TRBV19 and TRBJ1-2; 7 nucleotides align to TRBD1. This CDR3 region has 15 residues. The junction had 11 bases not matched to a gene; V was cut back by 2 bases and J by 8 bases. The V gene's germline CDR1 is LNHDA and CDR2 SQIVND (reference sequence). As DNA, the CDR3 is TGTGCCAGTAGTATACGGGTCGACAGGGTAGGCGGCTACACCTTC. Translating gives CASSIRVDRVGGYTF.

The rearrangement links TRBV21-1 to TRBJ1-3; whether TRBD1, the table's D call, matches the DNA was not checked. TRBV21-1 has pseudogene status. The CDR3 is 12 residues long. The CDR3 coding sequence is TGTGCCAGCAAACCCAGGAAAAACACCATATATTTT. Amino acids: CASKPRKNTIYF.

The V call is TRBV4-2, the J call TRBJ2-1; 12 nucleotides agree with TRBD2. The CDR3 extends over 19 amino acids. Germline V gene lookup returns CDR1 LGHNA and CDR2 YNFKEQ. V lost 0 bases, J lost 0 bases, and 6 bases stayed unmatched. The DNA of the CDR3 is TGTGCCAGCAGCCAAGATCTTGGACTAGCGGGAAACTCCTACAATGAGCAGTTCTTC. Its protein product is CASSQDLGLAGNSYNEQFF.

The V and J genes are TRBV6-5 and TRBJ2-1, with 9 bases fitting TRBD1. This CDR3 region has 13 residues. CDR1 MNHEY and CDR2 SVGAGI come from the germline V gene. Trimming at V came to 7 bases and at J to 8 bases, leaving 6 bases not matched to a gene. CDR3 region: CASTQGAGHEQFF. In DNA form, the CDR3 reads TGTGCCAGCACACAGGGGGCTGGGCATGAGCAGTTCTTC.

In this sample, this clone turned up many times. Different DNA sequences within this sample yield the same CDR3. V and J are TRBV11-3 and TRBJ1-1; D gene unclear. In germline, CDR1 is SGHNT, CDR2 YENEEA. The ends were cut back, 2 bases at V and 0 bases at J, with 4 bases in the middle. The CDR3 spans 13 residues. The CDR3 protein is CASSLSLNTEAFF. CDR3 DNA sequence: TGTGCCAGCAGCTTATCTTTGAACACTGAAGCTTTCTTT.

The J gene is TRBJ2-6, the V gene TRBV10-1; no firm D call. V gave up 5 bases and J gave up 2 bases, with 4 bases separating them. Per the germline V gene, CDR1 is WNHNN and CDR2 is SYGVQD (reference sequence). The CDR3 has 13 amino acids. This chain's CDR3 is CASSSPGANVLTF. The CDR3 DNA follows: TGCGCCAGCAGTAGCCCTGGGGCCAACGTCCTGACTTTC.

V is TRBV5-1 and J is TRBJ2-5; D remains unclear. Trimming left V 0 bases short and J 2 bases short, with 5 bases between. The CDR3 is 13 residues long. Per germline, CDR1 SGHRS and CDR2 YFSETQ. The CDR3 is CASSLVLQETQYF. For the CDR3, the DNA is TGCGCCAGCAGCTTGGTTCTACAAGAGACCCAGTACTTC.